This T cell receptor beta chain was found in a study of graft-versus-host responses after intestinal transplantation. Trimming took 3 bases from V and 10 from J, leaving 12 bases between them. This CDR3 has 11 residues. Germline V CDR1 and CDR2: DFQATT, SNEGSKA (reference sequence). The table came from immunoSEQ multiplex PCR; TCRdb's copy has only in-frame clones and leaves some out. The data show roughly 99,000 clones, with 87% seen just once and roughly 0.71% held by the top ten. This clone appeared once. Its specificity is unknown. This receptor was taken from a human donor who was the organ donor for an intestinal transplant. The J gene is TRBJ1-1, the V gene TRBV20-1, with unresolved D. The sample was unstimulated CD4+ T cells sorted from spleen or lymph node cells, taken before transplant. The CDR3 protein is CSASAGFGAFF. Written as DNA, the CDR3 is TGCAGTGCTAGTGCTGGTTTCGGAGCTTTCTTT.